Detailed here is one TCR beta chain. Its antigen is not known. The sample belongs to a study of T cell repertoires in cytomegalovirus infection. Study-level results: In two of eight donors, the top clonotype was HLA-C-restricted CMV-specific.

TCRdb independently ran MiXCR on the reads; one entry per CDR3 protein. The table includes fewer than 130,000 distinct CDR3 sequences, roughly 41% detected once. There are 14 residues in the CDR3. The V and J ends lost 6 bases and 1 base respectively, with 12 bases between them. This specimen was CD8+ T cells from cultured PBMCs, taken from culture after CMV antigen stimulation. The V gene is TRBV12-3 or TRBV12-4, the J gene TRBJ1-2; a weak D match, TRBD1 (6 bases). The receptor's source is a human donor in good health (CMV status not recorded). Some clones in this sample may be carry-over from other donors' samples. CDR3 in amino acids: CASSFQGNNYGYTF. The CDR3 DNA follows: TGTGCCAGCAGCTTTCAGGGGAATAACTATGGCTACACCTTC.